This T cell receptor beta chain is drawn from a study of T cells after yellow fever vaccination (dated by TCRdb to about 2019). With respect to the entire study: The SMART-Seq v4 Ultra Low Input RNA kit was used to prepare libraries from fractions with low cell numbers. To follow T-cell clones before and after both primary and booster YFV17D yellow fever vaccination, bulk TCR alpha and beta repertoires underwent longitudinal sequencing. Two healthy male donors, one aged 18 to 30 and one aged 30 to 40 years, made up the cohort. Blood was collected at multiple timepoints before and after primary and secondary immunization, and bulk PBMC replicates and cell subsets were isolated. The study at large found these results: Most clones expanded after primary vaccination (96% of CD4 and approximately 90% of CD8) were re-detected after the booster, suggesting that broad memory maintenance occurred. A small fraction of clonotypes showed up in both the CD4 and CD8 compartments, probably as a result of convergent recombination. The secondary T-cell response was found to be weaker but faster than the primary response, with a peak reached on day 5 rather than on day 15. Because only a couple of donors were included in the study, the extent to which the findings can be generalized is limited. Computational filtering was required because FACS-sorted repertoires could contain abundant contaminating clonotypes from the bulk population.

Taken from the germline V gene (reference sequence), the CDR1 and CDR2 loops are DFQATT and SNEGSKA. The CDR3 sequence holds 11 residues, the cysteine and phenylalanine included. The entry retains the CDR3 DNA only, 33 bases that are in frame from base 1. The V end loses 5 bases and the J end loses 11 bases, and a stretch of 15 bases separates them. The reads were generated on an Illumina NovaSeq 6000. TCR cDNA was synthesized by 5'RACE template switching, which introduced a universal primer site and unique molecular identifiers. Priming of cDNA synthesis was performed from both the TCR alpha and TCR beta constant segments. Two PCR steps were used to amplify libraries, with sample barcodes and sequencing adapters being added in the second step. Sequencing of libraries was performed on Illumina HiSeq 2500 (2x100 bp) or NovaSeq (2x150 bp). The study's processing was this. Reads were demultiplexed and collapsed into UMI consensus sequences with MIGEC, and V(D)J alignment was performed with MiXCR. Using edgeR on replicate PBMC samples, clonotypes were called vaccine-responding if FDR was below 0.01 and the log2 fold change was above 5 up to day 15. CD4 or CD8 identity was assigned to each bulk clonotype according to whether the clonotype was present at higher abundance in the sequenced CD4 repertoire or the sequenced CD8 repertoire. In-frame beta chains were kept once TCRdb had trimmed the public reads at Q25 with fastp and called clones with MiXCR. Records with the same CDR3 protein are collapsed into one entry carrying the most frequent genes and DNA. TCRdb, rather than the study authors, made the V and J calls. This sample holds 250,000 to 400,000 distinct CDR3 sequences; about 4% were observed only once. About 22% of the sample belongs to the ten largest clones.

The treatment or condition label for this specimen denotes: live attenuated yellow fever vaccine strain. At each blood-draw timepoint, two biological replicates of bulk PBMCs were collected. PBMCs were isolated from peripheral blood using a standard Ficoll-Paque protocol. RNA was extracted with TriZol from bulk PBMCs, CD4 and CD8 fractions, and dextramer-positive and dextramer-negative fractions. About this clonotype: What this receptor recognizes is not known. No clone much larger than this one lies a single base away; base qualities are absent.

Here the sequenced sample was PBMCs, taken 5 days after the yellow fever booster vaccination. The TCR originated in a man between 18 and 35 years old who received the YFV17D yellow fever vaccine. The receptor chain draws on TRBV20-1 and TRBJ1-1; TRBD1 is a possible D gene, resting on 5 matching bases. The CDR3 protein sequence reads: CSAGGAGTAFF. In nucleotides, the sequence is TGCAGTGCTGGCGGGGCGGGGACGGCTTTCTTT.